This TCR beta chain stems from a study of blood T cell repertoires in COVID-19. The protocol was immunoSEQ multiplex PCR, while the TCRdb copy is restricted to in-frame clones and leaves out a portion. The sample carries 350,000 or so clones, about 88% recorded once. V was pared by 6 bases and J by 5 bases, with 14 bases between. Germline CDR1 and CDR2: LNHDA and SQIVND (reference sequence). The CDR3 sequence is 14 residues long. This study enrolled people aged about 18 to 100 from about two dozen US geographic areas. Cohorts were determined from participant-reported clinical history. What was sequenced was PBMCs or T cells enriched from blood (not recorded which). The gene calls are TRBV19 and TRBJ1-5; perhaps TRBD1 as D (5 bases). The receptor was isolated from a woman younger than 45 who had recovered from COVID-19. The CDR3 DNA is TGTGCCAGTAGGCCACCCGCAGGGTATCAGCCCCAGCATTTT. Encoded protein: CASRPPAGYQPQHF.